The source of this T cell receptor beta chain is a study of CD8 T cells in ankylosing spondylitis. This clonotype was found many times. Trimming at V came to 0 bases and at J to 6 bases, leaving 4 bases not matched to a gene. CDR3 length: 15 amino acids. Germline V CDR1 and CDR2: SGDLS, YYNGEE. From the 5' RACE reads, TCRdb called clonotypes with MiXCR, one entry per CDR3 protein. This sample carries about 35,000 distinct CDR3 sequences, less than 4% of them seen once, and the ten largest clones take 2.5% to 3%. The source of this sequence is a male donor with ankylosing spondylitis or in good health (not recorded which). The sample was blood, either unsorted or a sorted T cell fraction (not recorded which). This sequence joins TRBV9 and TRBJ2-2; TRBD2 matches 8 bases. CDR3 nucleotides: TGTGCCAGCAGCGTAGTTGGGACTAGTCCCGGGGAGCTGTTTTTT. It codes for CASSVVGTSPGELFF.